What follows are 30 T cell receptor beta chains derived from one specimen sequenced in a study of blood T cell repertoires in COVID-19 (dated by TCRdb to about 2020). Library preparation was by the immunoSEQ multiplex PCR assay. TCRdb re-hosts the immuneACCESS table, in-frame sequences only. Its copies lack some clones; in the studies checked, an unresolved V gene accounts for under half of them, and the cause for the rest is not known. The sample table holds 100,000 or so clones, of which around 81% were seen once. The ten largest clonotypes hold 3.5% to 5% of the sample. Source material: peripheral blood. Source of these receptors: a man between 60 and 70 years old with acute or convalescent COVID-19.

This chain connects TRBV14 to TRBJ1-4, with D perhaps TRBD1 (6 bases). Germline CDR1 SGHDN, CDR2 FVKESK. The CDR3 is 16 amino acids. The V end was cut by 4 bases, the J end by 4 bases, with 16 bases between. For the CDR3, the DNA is TGTGCCAGCAGCCCAGAGAGGGGGTCGCTTAATGAAAAACTGTTTTTT. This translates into CASSPERGSLNEKLFF.

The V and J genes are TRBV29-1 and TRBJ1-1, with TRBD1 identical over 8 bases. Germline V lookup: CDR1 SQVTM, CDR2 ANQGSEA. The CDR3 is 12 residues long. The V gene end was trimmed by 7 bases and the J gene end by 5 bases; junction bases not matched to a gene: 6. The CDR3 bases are TGCAGCGGATCCAGGGGGCTGACTGAAGCTTTCTTT. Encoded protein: CSGSRGLTEAFF.

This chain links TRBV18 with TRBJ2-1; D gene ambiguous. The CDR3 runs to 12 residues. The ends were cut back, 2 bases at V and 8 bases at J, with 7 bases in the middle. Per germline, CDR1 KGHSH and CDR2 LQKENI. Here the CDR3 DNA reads TGTGCCAGCTCACCAGCCGAGCATGAGCAGTTCTTC. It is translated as CASSPAEHEQFF. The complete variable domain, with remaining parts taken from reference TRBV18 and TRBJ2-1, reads NAGVMQNPRHLVRRRGQEARLRCSPMKGHSHVYWYRQLPEEGLKFMVYLQKENIIDESGMPKERFSAEFPKEGPSILRIQQVVRGDSAAYFCASSPAEHEQFFGPGTRLTVL.

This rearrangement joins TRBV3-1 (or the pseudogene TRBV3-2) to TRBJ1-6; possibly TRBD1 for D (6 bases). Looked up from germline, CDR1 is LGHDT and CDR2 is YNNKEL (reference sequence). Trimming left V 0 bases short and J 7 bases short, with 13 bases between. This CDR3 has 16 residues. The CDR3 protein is CASSQDPQGRNSPLHF. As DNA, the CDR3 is TGTGCCAGCAGCCAAGATCCGCAGGGGCGGAATTCACCCCTCCACTTT.

The CDR3 region is CASSYGQGLDTEAFF. In DNA form, the CDR3 reads TGTGCCAGCAGTTACGGGCAGGGGCTGGACACTGAAGCTTTCTTT. The chain couples TRBV6-5 to TRBJ1-1; perhaps TRBD1 as D (6 bases). From germline, CDR1 is MNHEY and CDR2 SVGAGI. V lost 2 bases and J 3 bases, leaving 13 bases between the germline ends. The CDR3 has 15 amino acids.

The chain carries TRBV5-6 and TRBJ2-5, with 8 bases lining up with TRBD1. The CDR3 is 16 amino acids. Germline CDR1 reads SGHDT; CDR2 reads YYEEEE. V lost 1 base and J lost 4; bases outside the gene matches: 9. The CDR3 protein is CASSLRPTGVAETQYF. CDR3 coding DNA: TGTGCCAGCAGCTTGCGCCCGACAGGGGTTGCAGAGACCCAGTACTTC.

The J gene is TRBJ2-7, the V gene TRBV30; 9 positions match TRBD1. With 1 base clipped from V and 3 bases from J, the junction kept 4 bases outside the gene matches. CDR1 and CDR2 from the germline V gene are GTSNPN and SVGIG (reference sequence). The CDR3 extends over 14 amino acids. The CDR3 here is CAWSAGTGLYEQYF. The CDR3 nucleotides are TGTGCCTGGAGTGCGGGGACAGGGCTCTACGAGCAGTACTTC.

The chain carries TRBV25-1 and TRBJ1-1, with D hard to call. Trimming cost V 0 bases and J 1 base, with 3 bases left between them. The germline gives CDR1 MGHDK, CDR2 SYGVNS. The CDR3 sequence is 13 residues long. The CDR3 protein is CASSEYRNTEAFF. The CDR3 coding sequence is TGTGCCAGCAGTGAATACAGGAACACTGAAGCTTTCTTT.

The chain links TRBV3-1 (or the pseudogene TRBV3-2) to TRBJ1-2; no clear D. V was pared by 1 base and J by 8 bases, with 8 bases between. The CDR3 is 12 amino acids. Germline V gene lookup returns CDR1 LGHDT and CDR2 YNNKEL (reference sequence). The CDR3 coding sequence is TGTGCCAGCAGCCAAGTAGGAGTAGGCTACACCTTC. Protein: CASSQVGVGYTF.

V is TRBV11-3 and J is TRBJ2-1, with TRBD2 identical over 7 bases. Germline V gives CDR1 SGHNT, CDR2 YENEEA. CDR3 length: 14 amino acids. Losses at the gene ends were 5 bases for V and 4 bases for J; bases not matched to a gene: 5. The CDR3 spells CASSLGGEYNEQFF. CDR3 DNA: TGTGCCAGCAGCCTTGGGGGGGAGTACAATGAGCAGTTCTTC. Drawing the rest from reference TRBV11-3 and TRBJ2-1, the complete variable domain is EAGVVQSPRYKIIEKKQPVAFWCNPISGHNTLYWYLQNLGQGPELLIRYENEEAVDDSQLPKDRFSAERLKGVDSTLKIQPAELGDSAVYLCASSLGGEYNEQFFGPGTRLTVL.

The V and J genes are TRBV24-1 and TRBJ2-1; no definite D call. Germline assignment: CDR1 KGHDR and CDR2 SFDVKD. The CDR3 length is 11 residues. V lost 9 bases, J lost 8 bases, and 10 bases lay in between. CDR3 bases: TGTGCCACCGGTAAAAGAGATGAGCAGTTCTTC. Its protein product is CATGKRDEQFF.

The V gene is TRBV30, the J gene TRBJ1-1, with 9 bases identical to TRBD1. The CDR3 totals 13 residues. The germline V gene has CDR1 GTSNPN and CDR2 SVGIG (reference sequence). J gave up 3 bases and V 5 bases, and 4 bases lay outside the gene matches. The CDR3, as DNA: TGTGCCTGGGACAGGGGGTCGGACACTGAAGCTTTCTTT. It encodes CAWDRGSDTEAFF.

The CDR3 DNA reads TGTGCCAGTAGTATACTTCAGACAATGAACACTGAAGCTTTCTTT. Its protein product is CASSILQTMNTEAFF. The chain has TRBV19 and TRBJ1-1; D is unresolved. Germline lookup yields CDR1 LNHDA and CDR2 SQIVND (reference sequence). CDR3 length: 15 amino acids. Trimming took off 2 bases at V and 0 bases at J, with 10 bases between the two ends. The full variable domain, its missing parts supplied by reference TRBV19 and TRBJ1-1, is DGGITQSPKYLFRKEGQNVTLSCEQNLNHDAMYWYRQDPGQGLRLIYYSQIVNDFQKGDIAEGYSVSREKKESFPLTVTSAQKNPTAFYLCASSILQTMNTEAFFGQGTRLTVV.

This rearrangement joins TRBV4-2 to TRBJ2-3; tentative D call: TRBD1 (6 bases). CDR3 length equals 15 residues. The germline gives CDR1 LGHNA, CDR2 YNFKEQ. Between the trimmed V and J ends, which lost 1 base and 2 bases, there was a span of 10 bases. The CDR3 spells CASSQARGHTDTQYF. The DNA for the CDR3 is TGTGCCAGCAGCCAAGCACGGGGACACACAGATACGCAGTATTTT.

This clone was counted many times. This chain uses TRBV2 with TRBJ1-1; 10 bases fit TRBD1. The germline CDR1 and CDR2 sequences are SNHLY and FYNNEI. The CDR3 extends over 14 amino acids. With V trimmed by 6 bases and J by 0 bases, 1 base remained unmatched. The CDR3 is CASRDRGLNTEAFF. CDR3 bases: TGTGCCAGCAGAGACAGGGGGCTGAACACTGAAGCTTTCTTT.

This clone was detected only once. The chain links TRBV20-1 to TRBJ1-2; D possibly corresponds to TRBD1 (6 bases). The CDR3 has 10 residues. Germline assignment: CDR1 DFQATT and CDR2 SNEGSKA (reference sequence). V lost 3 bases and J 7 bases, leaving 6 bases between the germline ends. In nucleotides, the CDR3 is TGCAGTGCTAGCAGGGGTGGCTACACCTTC. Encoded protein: CSASRGGYTF.

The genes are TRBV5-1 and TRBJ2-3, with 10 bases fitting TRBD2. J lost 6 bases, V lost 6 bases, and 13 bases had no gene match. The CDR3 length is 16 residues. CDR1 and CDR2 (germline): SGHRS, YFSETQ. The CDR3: CASKIGASGGLDTQYF. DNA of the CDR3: TGCGCCAGCAAGATTGGGGCTAGCGGGGGCTTGGATACGCAGTATTTT.

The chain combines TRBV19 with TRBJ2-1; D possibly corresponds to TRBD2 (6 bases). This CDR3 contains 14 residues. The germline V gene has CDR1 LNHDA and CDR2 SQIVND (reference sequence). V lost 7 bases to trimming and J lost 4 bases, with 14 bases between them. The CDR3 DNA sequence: TGTGCCAGTATGGGCGGGGTCATGTACAATGAGCAGTTCTTC. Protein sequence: CASMGGVMYNEQFF.

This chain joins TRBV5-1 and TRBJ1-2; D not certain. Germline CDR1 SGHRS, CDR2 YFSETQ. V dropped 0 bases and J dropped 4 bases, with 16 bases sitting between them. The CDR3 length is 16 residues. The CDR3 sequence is CASSLGEGGLVYGYTF. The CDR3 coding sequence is TGCGCCAGCAGCTTGGGGGAGGGCGGATTGGTCTATGGCTACACCTTC.

The CDR3 region is CASSRDSNYGYTF. CDR3 bases: TGTGCCAGCAGCCGGGACAGTAACTATGGCTACACCTTC. The J gene is TRBJ1-2, the V gene TRBV2; 7 bases line up with TRBD1. Germline CDR1 reads SNHLY; CDR2 reads FYNNEI. The junction had 2 bases not matched to a gene; V was cut back by 6 bases and J by 1 base. The CDR3 sequence is 13 residues long.

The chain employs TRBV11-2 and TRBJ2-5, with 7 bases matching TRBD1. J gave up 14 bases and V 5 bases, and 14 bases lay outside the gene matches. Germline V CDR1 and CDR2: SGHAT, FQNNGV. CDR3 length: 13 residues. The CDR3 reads CASSPIDRVRPYF. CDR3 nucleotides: TGTGCCAGCAGCCCCATCGACAGGGTGAGACCTTACTTC.

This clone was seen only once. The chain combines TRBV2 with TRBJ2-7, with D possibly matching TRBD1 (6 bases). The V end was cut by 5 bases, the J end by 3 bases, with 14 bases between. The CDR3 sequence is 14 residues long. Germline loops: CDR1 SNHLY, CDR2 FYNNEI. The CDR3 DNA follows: TGTGCCAGCAGTATAGGAGGACAGAGCTACGAGCAGTACGTC. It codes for CASSIGGQSYEQYV.

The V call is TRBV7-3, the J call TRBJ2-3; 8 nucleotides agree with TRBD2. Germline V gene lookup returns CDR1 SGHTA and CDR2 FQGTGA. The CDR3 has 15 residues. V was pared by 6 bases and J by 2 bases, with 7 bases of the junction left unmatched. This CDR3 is CASSYPGGATDTQYF. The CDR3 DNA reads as TGTGCCAGCAGTTACCCCGGGGGGGCCACAGATACGCAGTATTTT.

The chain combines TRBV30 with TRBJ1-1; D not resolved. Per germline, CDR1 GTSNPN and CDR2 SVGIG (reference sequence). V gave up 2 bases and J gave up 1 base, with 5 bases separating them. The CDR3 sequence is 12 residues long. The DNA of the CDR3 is TGTGCCTGGAGTCCAGGGAACACTGAAGCTTTCTTT. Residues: CAWSPGNTEAFF.

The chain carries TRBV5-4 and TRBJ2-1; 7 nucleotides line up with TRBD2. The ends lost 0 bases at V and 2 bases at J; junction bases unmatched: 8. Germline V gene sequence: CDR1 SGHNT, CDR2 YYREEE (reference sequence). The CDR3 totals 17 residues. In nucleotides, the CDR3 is TGTGCCAGCAGCTTGGTTCGGGCGGGGGTAACCTACAATGAGCAGTTCTTC. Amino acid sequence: CASSLVRAGVTYNEQFF.

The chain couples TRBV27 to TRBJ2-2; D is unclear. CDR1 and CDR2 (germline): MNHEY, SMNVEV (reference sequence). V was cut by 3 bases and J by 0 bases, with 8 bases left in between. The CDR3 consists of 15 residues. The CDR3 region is CASSLRSANTGELFF. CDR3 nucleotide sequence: TGTGCCAGCAGTTTGAGGTCGGCGAACACCGGGGAGCTGTTTTTT.

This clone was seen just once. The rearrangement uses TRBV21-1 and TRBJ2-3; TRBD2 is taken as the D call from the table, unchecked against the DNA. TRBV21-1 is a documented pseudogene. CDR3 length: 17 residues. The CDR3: CASSNLQRGEFTDTQYF. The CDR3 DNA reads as TGTGCCAGCAGCAACCTCCAGCGGGGGGAGTTCACAGATACGCAGTATTTT.

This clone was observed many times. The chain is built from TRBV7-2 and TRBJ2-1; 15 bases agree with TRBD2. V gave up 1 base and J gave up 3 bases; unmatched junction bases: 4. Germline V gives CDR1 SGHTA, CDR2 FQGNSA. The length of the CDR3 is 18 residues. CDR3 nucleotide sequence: TGTGCCAGCAGCTTAGAAGGGACTAGCGGGAGGTTCTACAATGAGCAGTTCTTC. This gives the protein CASSLEGTSGRFYNEQFF.

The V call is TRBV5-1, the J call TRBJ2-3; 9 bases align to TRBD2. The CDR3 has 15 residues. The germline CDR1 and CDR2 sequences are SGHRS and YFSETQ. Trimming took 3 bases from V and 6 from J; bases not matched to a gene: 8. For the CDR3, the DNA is TGCGCCAGCAGCTCTAGCGGGACAAAGGAGGATACGCAGTATTTT. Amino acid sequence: CASSSSGTKEDTQYF.

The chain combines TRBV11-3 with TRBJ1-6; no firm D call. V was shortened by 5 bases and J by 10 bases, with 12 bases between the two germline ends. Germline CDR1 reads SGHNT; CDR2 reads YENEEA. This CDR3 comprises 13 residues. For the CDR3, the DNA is TGTGCCAGCAGCCCCCGGAGTGAATCACCCCTCCACTTT. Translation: CASSPRSESPLHF.